The 19 T cell receptor beta chains reported below all come from one sample, sequenced in a study of blood T cell repertoires in COVID-19. Assay: immunoSEQ multiplex PCR; the TCRdb copy retains only in-frame clones and omits some. Here the sample spans about 300,000 clones, roughly 85% being singletons. Material for sequencing was PBMCs or T cells enriched from blood (not recorded which). These receptor sequences come from a woman aged 30 to 39 who had recovered from COVID-19.

The chain uses TRBV19 and TRBJ2-7; D perhaps matches TRBD2 (6 bases). V was pared by 6 bases and J by 5 bases, with 20 bases between. The CDR3 is made up of 15 amino acids. In germline, CDR1 is LNHDA, CDR2 SQIVND (reference sequence). The CDR3 protein is CASRDLRGSLHEQYF. The CDR3 region has the DNA TGTGCCAGTAGGGACCTCCGGGGGTCGCTCCACGAGCAGTACTTC.

The CDR3 nucleotides are TGTGCCAGCACCGTAGGAGATTCGAGCTATGGCTACACCTTC. This sequence encodes CASTVGDSSYGYTF. The J gene is TRBJ1-2, the V gene TRBV28; D remains unclear. The CDR3 length is 14 residues. From germline, CDR1 is MDHEN and CDR2 SYDVKM. With 7 bases removed from V and 4 bases from J, the gap between germline ends came to 16 bases.

The gene calls are TRBV9 and TRBJ2-5; the match to TRBD2 covers 9 bases. This CDR3 has 16 amino acids. Losses at the gene ends were 0 bases for V and 4 bases for J; bases not matched to a gene: 7. Germline-derived CDR1 and CDR2 are SGDLS and YYNGEE. Here the CDR3 DNA reads TGTGCCAGCAGCGTAGCTGGCGGGGGGGCCACAGAGACCCAGTACTTC. This gives the protein CASSVAGGGATETQYF.

V and J are TRBV27 and TRBJ2-7; D is perhaps TRBD1 (6 bases). The CDR3 loop spans 14 amino acids. The V end lost 0 bases, the J end lost 6 bases, and 12 bases lay between the germline ends. CDR1 is MNHEY and CDR2 is SMNVEV in the germline V gene (reference sequence). The CDR3 nucleotides read TGTGCCAGCAGTTTATCCTCAGGGGTCGGCGAGCAGTACTTC. This encodes CASSLSSGVGEQYF.

This rearrangement joins TRBV30 to TRBJ2-5; TRBD2 agrees at 9 bases. The CDR3 consists of 15 residues. The V segment lost 0 bases and the J segment 4 bases; nucleotides outside the gene matches: 6. Germline V CDR1 and CDR2: GTSNPN, SVGIG (reference sequence). For the CDR3, the DNA is TGTGCCTGGAGTGTCAGTCTAGCGGGGAGAGAGACCCAGTACTTC. It yields the protein CAWSVSLAGRETQYF.

The genes are TRBV11-1 and TRBJ2-1, with D hard to call. The germline V gene has CDR1 SGHAT and CDR2 FQDESV (reference sequence). The ends were cut back, 6 bases at V and 10 bases at J, with 16 bases in the middle. CDR3 length: 13 amino acids. The CDR3 region has the DNA TGTGCCAGCAGACTACTACGGCGCGGAGAGCAGTTCTTC. Its protein product is CASRLLRRGEQFF.

This chain uses TRBV2 with TRBJ1-6; 9 bases agree with TRBD1. J lost 14 bases, V lost 4 bases, and 6 bases had no gene match. CDR3 length equals 13 residues. Per the germline V gene, CDR1 is SNHLY and CDR2 is FYNNEI. The CDR3 sequence is CASSGTGALALHF. CDR3 DNA sequence: TGTGCCAGCAGTGGGACAGGGGCTTTGGCCCTCCACTTT.

This rearrangement joins TRBV20-1 to TRBJ1-2, with TRBD1 as a possible D gene (6 bases). The germline CDR1 and CDR2 sequences are DFQATT and SNEGSKA (reference sequence). The V end lost 3 bases, the J end lost 4 bases, and 15 bases lay between the germline ends. This CDR3 has 14 amino acids. CDR3 loop: CSASMNRESYGYTF. CDR3 in DNA: TGCAGTGCTAGTATGAACAGGGAAAGCTATGGCTACACCTTC.

Turning to this clone: One end of the junction does not line up with germline, which may come from a read error. The chain employs TRBV7-7 and TRBJ2-5; TRBD1 is a possible D gene (6 bases). The CDR3 covers 16 residues. Germline CDR1 is SSHAT and CDR2 is FNYEAQ (reference sequence). CDR3 sequence reads: CASSLDSGTPQETQYF. The CDR3 DNA reads TGTGCTAGCAGCTTGGACTCCGGGACACCCCAAGAGACCCAGTACTTC.

The count of this clone is one. The V and J genes are TRBV12-3 or TRBV12-4 and TRBJ1-2, with D possibly TRBD1 on 6 matching bases. V lost 1 base to trimming and J lost 7 bases, with 10 bases between them. The length of the CDR3 is 13 residues. This CDR3 reads CASSLDRDRGYTF. The CDR3 DNA reads as TGTGCCAGCAGTTTAGACAGGGATCGTGGCTACACCTTC.

CDR3 protein: CASTKTGAGNEQFF. The CDR3 DNA reads TGTGCCAGTACCAAGACAGGGGCGGGCAATGAGCAGTTCTTC. The rearrangement joins TRBV19 to TRBJ2-1; 8 bases line up with TRBD1. Germline V gene data show CDR1 as LNHDA and CDR2 as SQIVND (reference sequence). V lost 7 bases to trimming and J lost 6 bases; unmatched junction nucleotides: 8. The CDR3 sequence is 14 residues long.

This CDR3 is CASSLGQGVLSPLHF. As DNA, the CDR3 is TGTGCCAGCAGTTTAGGACAGGGGGTTTTGTCACCCCTCCACTTT. The chain couples TRBV27 to TRBJ1-6; 10 positions match TRBD1. The CDR3 is 15 residues long. Germline CDR1 reads MNHEY; CDR2 reads SMNVEV (reference sequence). Trimming at V came to 2 bases and at J to 10 bases, leaving 5 bases not matched to a gene.

This chain connects TRBV5-1 to TRBJ2-3; D is unresolved. Germline-derived CDR1 and CDR2 are SGHRS and YFSETQ. The CDR3 has 14 residues. Trimming stripped 6 bases from V and 0 bases from J, with 11 bases between. The DNA of the CDR3 is TGCGCCAGCACCTTCCTACAGAGCACAGATACGCAGTATTTT. Its protein product is CASTFLQSTDTQYF.

The V gene is TRBV7-9, the J gene TRBJ1-4; D unresolved. Trimming removed 4 bases at V and 6 bases at J, with 6 bases between. The germline V gene encodes CDR1 SEHNR and CDR2 FQNEAQ (reference sequence). The CDR3 runs to 12 residues. DNA for the CDR3: TGTGCCAGCAGCTCCGTCTATGAAAAACTGTTTTTT. This encodes CASSSVYEKLFF. Full variable domain (rest looked up from reference TRBV7-9 and TRBJ1-4): DTGVSQNPRHKITKRGQNVTFRCDPISEHNRLYWYRQTLGQGPEFLTYFQNEAQLEKSRLLSDRFSAERPKGSFSTLEIQRTEQGDSAMYLCASSSVYEKLFFGSGTQLSVL.

The chain is built from TRBV7-9 and TRBJ2-7; 14 bases are a match to TRBD2. Unmatched junction bases numbered 6, after V lost 5 bases and J lost 6 bases. The CDR3 covers 15 residues. Germline V CDR1 and CDR2: SEHNR, FQNEAQ (reference sequence). CDR3 residues: CASSPPGLAGVEQYF. The CDR3 bases are TGTGCCAGCAGCCCGCCGGGACTAGCGGGGGTCGAGCAGTACTTC.

V and J are TRBV25-1 and TRBJ1-5; weak D call: TRBD1 (6 bases). Germline CDR1 MGHDK, CDR2 SYGVNS. CDR3 length equals 15 residues. The V gene lost 3 bases and the J gene lost 3 bases, with 12 bases spanning the gap. The CDR3, as DNA: TGTGCCAGCAGTGACCCCGGGACACCCAATCAGCCCCAGCATTTT. It is translated as CASSDPGTPNQPQHF.

The chain links TRBV29-1 to TRBJ2-1, with 10 bases aligning to TRBD1. V trimming: 6 bases; J trimming: 12 bases; junction bases outside the gene matches: 8. Germline lookup yields CDR1 SQVTM and CDR2 ANQGSEA. There are 12 residues in the CDR3. The CDR3 sequence: CSVEGTGDRQFF. For the CDR3, the DNA is TGCAGCGTCGAGGGGACAGGGGATAGGCAGTTCTTC.

This rearrangement joins TRBV30 to TRBJ2-3; the D gene is possibly TRBD2 (6 bases). The CDR3 consists of 15 residues. Trimming stripped 4 bases from V and 2 bases from J, with 16 bases between. Germline CDR1 and CDR2: GTSNPN and SVGIG (reference sequence). The CDR3 protein is CAWTPWRGHTDTQYF. CDR3 bases: TGTGCCTGGACCCCGTGGCGGGGCCACACAGATACGCAGTATTTT.

CDR3 residues: CASSQSPGTSGPWEQYF. The CDR3, as DNA: TGTGCCAGCAGCCAGAGTCCCGGGACTAGCGGGCCTTGGGAGCAGTACTTC. This chain links TRBV3-1 (or the pseudogene TRBV3-2) with TRBJ2-7, with 12 bases fitting TRBD2. This CDR3 has 17 amino acids. Germline V gene sequence: CDR1 LGHDT, CDR2 YNNKEL (reference sequence). V dropped 3 bases and J dropped 7; count of bases not matched to a gene: 13.